This T cell receptor (beta chain) was profiled in a study of T cells in Graves' hyperthyroidism and ophthalmopathy. General observations from the study: For ophthalmopathy, model prediction preceded onset by a median around six months. The majority of expanded thyroid clonotypes above 0.001 also appeared in blood.

Exclusion criteria comprised uncontrolled infection, other autoimmune disease, pregnancy or lactation. In making diagnoses, clinical symptoms, serum thyroxine and TRAb, thyroid ultrasound and orbital computed tomography were all used. At least ten counts were recorded for this clonotype. Its target is not known. Germline V gives CDR1 SGHNT, CDR2 YENEEA. Trimming left V 2 bases short and J 1 base short, with 5 bases between. The CDR3 sequence is 13 residues long. RNA transcripts gave rise to amplified TCR beta CDR3 regions. When the TCR CDR3 underwent first-round RT-PCR, the HTBI primer set was used. TCRdb processed the multiplex PCR reads anew with MiXCR; each CDR3 protein has one entry. This sample yields around 580,000 distinct CDR3 sequences, of which 46% are seen a single time; around 7.7% belongs to the top ten.

The TCR sequence derives from a woman between 18 and 29 years old with Graves' hyperthyroidism. The specimen sequenced was peripheral blood or thyroid tissue (not recorded which). The rearrangement links TRBV11-3 to TRBJ1-1; D not certain. CDR3 sequence (DNA): TGTGCCAGCAGCTTAATGTCGAACACTGAAGCTTTCTTT. Its translation: CASSLMSNTEAFF.